The rows below give T cell receptor beta chains drawn from one sample of a study of OX40 agonist ivuxolimab in advanced cancers. Clones were sequenced by immunoSEQ multiplex PCR, and TCRdb holds only the in-frame ones, with some missing. The sample yields under 100,000 clones, roughly 92% seen once. The sequences come from CD4+ or CD8+ T cells sorted from blood, collected in a trial of the OX40 agonist ivuxolimab. The receptors originated from an adult with an advanced solid tumor such as melanoma, head and neck, liver or kidney cancer. The CDR3 runs from the conserved cysteine through the conserved F or W. A D gene is named only where the DNA matches it firmly. For some rows the clone size is stated as once, few or many, or as a class when expanded; others skip it.

V gene: TRBV6-4; J gene: TRBJ1-5; clone size: -; D gene: -; CDR3 DNA: TGTGCCAGCAGTGTAGGGAGGGACCAGCCCCAGCATTTT; CDR3 protein: CASSVGRDQPQHF
V gene: TRBV9; J gene: TRBJ1-3; clone size: -; D gene: -; CDR3 DNA: TGTGCCAGCAGTGGTCTCTCTGGAAACACCATATATTTT; CDR3 protein: CASSGLSGNTIYF
V gene: TRBV7-3; J gene: TRBJ2-5; clone size: -; D gene: -; CDR3 DNA: TGTGCCAGCAGCCCCTCCAGGGAGGAGACCCAGTACTTC; CDR3 protein: CASSPSREETQYF
V gene: TRBV5-4; J gene: TRBJ1-2; clone size: -; D gene: -; CDR3 DNA: TGTGCCAGCAGCGTGGTAGGGGCCGGAGGCTACACCTTC; CDR3 protein: CASSVVGAGGYTF
V gene: TRBV10-1; J gene: TRBJ2-3; clone size: -; D gene: -; CDR3 DNA: TGCGCCAGCAGTGAGTCTAGCCGTCCAGATACGCAGTATTTT; CDR3 protein: CASSESSRPDTQYF
V gene: TRBV9; J gene: TRBJ2-2; clone size: -; D gene: -; CDR3 DNA: TGTGCCAGCAGCCTCGATGCGGCAACCGGGGAGCTGTTTTTT; CDR3 protein: CASSLDAATGELFF
V gene: TRBV10-1; J gene: TRBJ2-1; clone size: -; D gene: TRBD2; CDR3 DNA: TGCGCCAGCAGTGAGGGACTAGCGGGGCCCCAAGAGCAGTTCTTC; CDR3 protein: CASSEGLAGPQEQFF
V gene: TRBV5-6; J gene: TRBJ1-2; clone size: -; D gene: -; CDR3 DNA: TGTGCCAGCAGCCCTGAGGGAGTTCACTATGGCTACACCTTC; CDR3 protein: CASSPEGVHYGYTF
V gene: TRBV5-1; J gene: TRBJ2-3; clone size: -; D gene: -; CDR3 DNA: TGCGCCAGCAGCAAACCCGGAGATACGCAGTATTTT; CDR3 protein: CASSKPGDTQYF
V gene: TRBV7-2; J gene: TRBJ2-7; clone size: -; D gene: -; CDR3 DNA: TGTGCCAGCAGTGTGAGTGGTTACGAGCAGTACTTC; CDR3 protein: CASSVSGYEQYF
V gene: TRBV11-2; J gene: TRBJ2-1; clone size: -; D gene: TRBD2; CDR3 DNA: TGTGCCAGCAGCCCCGGACTAGCGGGAGGGAATGAGCAGTTCTTC; CDR3 protein: CASSPGLAGGNEQFF
V gene: TRBV6-6; J gene: TRBJ2-1; clone size: -; D gene: -; CDR3 DNA: TGTGCCAGCAGTTACATAGGGCAGAGGGATGAGCAGTTCTTC; CDR3 protein: CASSYIGQRDEQFF
V gene: TRBV6-5; J gene: TRBJ2-5; clone size: -; D gene: -; CDR3 DNA: TGTGCCAGCAGTTATTATGGGGAGACCCAGTACTTC; CDR3 protein: CASSYYGETQYF
V gene: TRBV30; J gene: TRBJ2-2; clone size: -; D gene: -; CDR3 DNA: TGTGCCTGGAGCGACCACCGGGGGCGAAGCGGGGAGCTGTTTTTT; CDR3 protein: CAWSDHRGRSGELFF
V gene: TRBV30; J gene: TRBJ1-3; clone size: -; D gene: -; CDR3 DNA: TGTGCCTGGAGTGTACTCTCGGGAAACACCATATATTTT; CDR3 protein: CAWSVLSGNTIYF
V gene: TRBV10-3; J gene: TRBJ2-1; clone size: -; D gene: -; CDR3 DNA: TGTGCCATCAGTGGAGGGGCTTACAATGAGCAGTTCTTC; CDR3 protein: CAISGGAYNEQFF
V gene: TRBV30; J gene: TRBJ1-1; clone size: -; D gene: -; CDR3 DNA: TGTGCCTGGAGTCAGACACGGAACACTGAAGCTTTCTTT; CDR3 protein: CAWSQTRNTEAFF
V gene: TRBV19; J gene: TRBJ2-5; clone size: -; D gene: -; CDR3 DNA: TGTGCCAGTAGTGTTTTCGGTAGCGGCGAGCAAGAGACCCAGTACTTC; CDR3 protein: CASSVFGSGEQETQYF
V gene: TRBV15; J gene: TRBJ2-3; clone size: -; D gene: TRBD2; CDR3 DNA: TGTGCCACCAGCAGGGTCGGGGGGGCCACAGATACGCAGTATTTT; CDR3 protein: CATSRVGGATDTQYF
V gene: TRBV2; J gene: TRBJ2-7; clone size: -; D gene: TRBD2; CDR3 DNA: TGTGCCAGCAAGAGCGGGGGGCTCTTCTACGAGCAGTACTTC; CDR3 protein: CASKSGGLFYEQYF
V gene: TRBV7-8; J gene: TRBJ2-3; clone size: -; D gene: -; CDR3 DNA: TGTGCCACCAGTAGTGTGGGGTCTAGCACAGATACGCAGTATTTT; CDR3 protein: CATSSVGSSTDTQYF
V gene: TRBV5-1; J gene: TRBJ1-2; clone size: -; D gene: -; CDR3 DNA: TGCGCCAGCAGCTCGGACGGGACCCAGGGCTACACCTTC; CDR3 protein: CASSSDGTQGYTF
V gene: TRBV5-4; J gene: TRBJ2-1; clone size: -; D gene: -; CDR3 DNA: TGTGCCAGCAGCTTGGAACGGGTAACCCCCCGGGTTGAGCAGTTCTTC; CDR3 protein: CASSLERVTPRVEQFF
V gene: TRBV5-1; J gene: TRBJ1-1; clone size: once; D gene: -; CDR3 DNA: TGCGCCAGCAGCTCACACGGGGACACTGAAGCTTTCTTT; CDR3 protein: CASSSHGDTEAFF
V gene: TRBV19; J gene: TRBJ1-5; clone size: -; D gene: -; CDR3 DNA: TGTGCCAGTAGCGGTAACAATCAGCCCCAGCATTTT; CDR3 protein: CASSGNNQPQHF
V gene: TRBV29-1; J gene: TRBJ2-5; clone size: -; D gene: TRBD2; CDR3 DNA: TGCAGCGTCGGGGGAACTAGCGGCCAAGAGACCCAGTACTTC; CDR3 protein: CSVGGTSGQETQYF
V gene: TRBV5-4; J gene: TRBJ2-2; clone size: few; D gene: -; CDR3 DNA: TGTGCCAGCAGCTTGCTCAACACCGGGGAGCTGTTTTTT; CDR3 protein: CASSLLNTGELFF
V gene: TRBV11-2; J gene: TRBJ2-7; clone size: -; D gene: -; CDR3 DNA: TGTGCCAGCAGCTTAGATCGGGGGGCGCAGGAGCAGTACTTC; CDR3 protein: CASSLDRGAQEQYF
V gene: TRBV21-1; J gene: TRBJ1-1; clone size: -; D gene: -; CDR3 DNA: TGTGCCAGCAGCAAAGAGAAATCGGACAGGAGTTACACTGAAGCTTTCTTT; CDR3 protein: CASSKEKSDRSYTEAFF
V gene: TRBV5-1; J gene: TRBJ2-1; clone size: once; D gene: -; CDR3 DNA: TGCGCCAGCAGCTTGGGGGGAAAAGGCTACAATGAGCAGTTCTTC; CDR3 protein: CASSLGGKGYNEQFF
V gene: TRBV7-2; J gene: TRBJ2-5; clone size: -; D gene: TRBD2; CDR3 DNA: TGTGCCAGCACCCTTAACGGACTAGTGGAGACCCAGTACTTC; CDR3 protein: CASTLNGLVETQYF
V gene: TRBV5-1; J gene: TRBJ1-2; clone size: -; D gene: -; CDR3 DNA: TGCGCCAGCAGCTTGGACGGATACTATGGCTACACCTTC; CDR3 protein: CASSLDGYYGYTF
V gene: TRBV11-2; J gene: TRBJ2-7; clone size: -; D gene: TRBD2; CDR3 DNA: TGTGCCAGCAGGATGGCGGGGGCCTACGAGCAGTACTTC; CDR3 protein: CASRMAGAYEQYF
V gene: TRBV2; J gene: TRBJ1-5; clone size: -; D gene: -; CDR3 DNA: TGTGCCAGCAGTGACCGAGGGAGCAATCAGCCCCAGCATTTT; CDR3 protein: CASSDRGSNQPQHF
V gene: TRBV25-1; J gene: TRBJ1-5; clone size: -; D gene: -; CDR3 DNA: TGTGCCAGCAGTGTCTGGGGGGCAGGACAGCCCCAGCATTTT; CDR3 protein: CASSVWGAGQPQHF
V gene: TRBV9; J gene: TRBJ1-4; clone size: -; D gene: -; CDR3 DNA: TGTGCCAGCAGCGTGAGGGCTTTAACTAATGAAAAACTGTTTTTT; CDR3 protein: CASSVRALTNEKLFF
V gene: TRBV18; J gene: TRBJ1-2; clone size: -; D gene: -; CDR3 DNA: TGTGCCAGCCTCCGGGACGTCGCCCCTAACTATGGCTACACCTTC; CDR3 protein: CASLRDVAPNYGYTF
V gene: TRBV2; J gene: TRBJ2-1; clone size: -; D gene: -; CDR3 DNA: TGTGCCAGCAGTGAAGCGGAATCCTACAATGAGCAGTTCTTC; CDR3 protein: CASSEAESYNEQFF
V gene: TRBV2; J gene: TRBJ1-5; clone size: -; D gene: -; CDR3 DNA: TGTGCCAGCACTCCGGGCGATCAGCCCCAGCATTTT; CDR3 protein: CASTPGDQPQHF
V gene: TRBV30; J gene: TRBJ2-5; clone size: -; D gene: -; CDR3 DNA: -; CDR3 protein: CAWGGGAVRYF
V gene: TRBV6-1; J gene: TRBJ2-7; clone size: -; D gene: -; CDR3 DNA: TGTGCCCCCCCAGGCCCCTACGAGCAGTACTTC; CDR3 protein: CAPPGPYEQYF
V gene: TRBV25-1; J gene: TRBJ2-5; clone size: -; D gene: -; CDR3 DNA: TGTGCCAGCAGTGATGTTCAGGATCAAGAGACCCAGTACTTC; CDR3 protein: CASSDVQDQETQYF
V gene: TRBV5-4; J gene: TRBJ2-2; clone size: -; D gene: TRBD2; CDR3 DNA: TGTGCCAGCAGCTTGGAAACTAGCGGGGCGAACACCGGGGAGCTGTTTTTT; CDR3 protein: CASSLETSGANTGELFF
V gene: TRBV15; J gene: TRBJ2-3; clone size: -; D gene: TRBD2; CDR3 DNA: TGTGCCACCAGCTCGGGACTAGCACGCCTCACAGATACGCAGTATTTT; CDR3 protein: CATSSGLARLTDTQYF
V gene: TRBV11-2; J gene: TRBJ1-6; clone size: -; D gene: -; CDR3 DNA: TGTGCCAGCAGCTTAGCTATGGGAAACAATTCACCCCTCCACTTT; CDR3 protein: CASSLAMGNNSPLHF
V gene: TRBV27; J gene: TRBJ2-3; clone size: -; D gene: TRBD2; CDR3 DNA: TGTGCCAGCAGTTTCGGGGCTAGCGGGGGTGTCGCAAATACGCAGTATTTT; CDR3 protein: CASSFGASGGVANTQYF
V gene: TRBV11-3; J gene: TRBJ2-1; clone size: -; D gene: TRBD2; CDR3 DNA: TGTGCCAGCAGCTTACTAGCGGGACTTTTAGAGGAGCAGTTCTTC; CDR3 protein: CASSLLAGLLEEQFF
V gene: TRBV29-1; J gene: TRBJ2-1; clone size: -; D gene: -; CDR3 DNA: TGCAGCGCCACGATATCAACGGGGCCTTACAATGAGCAGTTCTTC; CDR3 protein: CSATISTGPYNEQFF
V gene: TRBV2; J gene: TRBJ1-3; clone size: -; D gene: TRBD1; CDR3 DNA: TGTGCCAGCAGAGAAGACAGGGCGGCGGGAAACACCATATATTTT; CDR3 protein: CASREDRAAGNTIYF
V gene: TRBV5-4; J gene: TRBJ1-4; clone size: -; D gene: -; CDR3 DNA: TGTGCCAGCAGCCCAGGACAGTGGCAGGATGAAAAACTGTTTTTT; CDR3 protein: CASSPGQWQDEKLFF
V gene: TRBV5-1; J gene: TRBJ2-6; clone size: few; D gene: TRBD1; CDR3 DNA: TGCGCCAGCAGCTTGTGGACAGGGGGCGATGGGGCTGGGGCCAACGTCCTGACTTTC; CDR3 protein: CASSLWTGGDGAGANVLTF
V gene: TRBV30; J gene: TRBJ2-1; clone size: -; D gene: TRBD2; CDR3 DNA: TGTGCCTGGAGGGGAGCGGGAAGGGCCAATGAGCAGTTCTTC; CDR3 protein: CAWRGAGRANEQFF
V gene: TRBV5-1; J gene: TRBJ2-7; clone size: -; D gene: TRBD2; CDR3 DNA: TGCGCCAGCAGCTCCCTGGCTAGCGGGCGCTCCTACGAGCAGTACTTC; CDR3 protein: CASSSLASGRSYEQYF
V gene: TRBV9; J gene: TRBJ1-3; clone size: -; D gene: -; CDR3 DNA: TGTGCCAGCAGCGTCTCAGGGGCGGAATCTGGAAACACCATATATTTT; CDR3 protein: CASSVSGAESGNTIYF
V gene: TRBV29-1; J gene: TRBJ2-7; clone size: -; D gene: TRBD2; CDR3 DNA: TGCAGCGTCGGTCAACTAGCGGGGGAGCAGTACTTC; CDR3 protein: CSVGQLAGEQYF